Following are 27 T cell receptor beta chains from one sample sequenced in a study of shared clonotypes between healthy human individuals. Assay: immunoSEQ multiplex PCR; the TCRdb copy retains only in-frame clones and omits some. The table shows about 1.1 million clones, with around 77% occurring only once. Material: memory CD4+ T cells from PBMCs. Documented subset: CD45RA-negative fraction. The receptors derive from a man younger than 35 in good health. Some clones in this sample may be carry-over from other donors' samples.

This chain's CDR3 is CASSPGQGRSDTQYF. CDR3 in DNA: TGTGCCAGCAGCCCGGGACAGGGGCGGTCAGATACGCAGTATTTT. The chain joins TRBV5-4 to TRBJ2-3; 10 bases line up with TRBD1. V shed 4 bases, J shed 4 bases, and the junction held 6 bases outside the gene matches. CDR3 length: 15 amino acids. Per germline, CDR1 SGHNT and CDR2 YYREEE (reference sequence).

V usage is TRBV14 and J usage is TRBJ1-2; 7 bases fit TRBD1. From germline, CDR1 is SGHDN and CDR2 FVKESK. There are 13 residues in the CDR3. V shed 4 bases and J 8 bases; nucleotides not matched to a gene: 7. In DNA form, the CDR3 reads TGTGCCAGCAGCCTGACAGGGCGGATCGGCTACACCTTC. Translated, it gives CASSLTGRIGYTF.

This sequence joins TRBV19 and TRBJ1-1; weak D call: TRBD1 (6 bases). The CDR3 is 14 residues long. Trimming left V 5 bases short and J 4 bases short, with 14 bases between. The V gene's germline CDR1 is LNHDA and CDR2 SQIVND (reference sequence). The CDR3 DNA reads as TGTGCCAGTAGTCCAGGGGCGGGGTTCACTGAAGCTTTCTTT. Translated, it gives CASSPGAGFTEAFF.

This clone was picked up a small number of times. This same CDR3 is encoded by further DNA sequences in the sample. This chain connects TRBV9 to TRBJ1-3; D remains unclear. This CDR3 has 13 residues. The V gene lost 1 base and the J gene lost 1 base, with 3 bases spanning the gap. CDR1 is SGDLS and CDR2 is YYNGEE in the germline V gene. The chain's CDR3 is CASSVTSGNTIYF. Here the CDR3 DNA reads TGTGCCAGCAGCGTAACATCTGGAAACACCATATATTTT.

The chain employs TRBV2 and TRBJ2-3; the D is unclear. This CDR3 has 14 amino acids. Germline loops: CDR1 SNHLY, CDR2 FYNNEI. Trimming removed 4 bases from V and 1 base from J, with 9 bases in between. Here the CDR3 reads CASSAKGGTDTQYF. DNA of the CDR3: TGTGCCAGCAGTGCTAAAGGAGGCACAGATACGCAGTATTTT.

The V call is TRBV7-8, the J call TRBJ2-7; D gene ambiguous. CDR1 is SGHVS, CDR2 FQNEAQ, per germline. V lost 1 base and J lost 6, with 13 bases in between. There are 14 residues in the CDR3. CDR3 nucleotide sequence: TGTGCCAGCAGCTTAGGGCGCCGGGTGCTCGAGCAGTACTTC. It translates to CASSLGRRVLEQYF.

This clone has a single count. This chain uses TRBV5-1 with TRBJ2-1; D gene ambiguous. V lost 4 bases and J 0 bases, leaving 11 bases between the germline ends. In germline, CDR1 is SGHRS, CDR2 YFSETQ. This CDR3 has 15 residues. CDR3 loop: CASSLHSSSYNEQFF. CDR3 nucleotides: TGCGCCAGCAGCCTCCACTCTAGCTCCTACAATGAGCAGTTCTTC.

The sample holds a few counts of this clone. The chain uses TRBV20-1 and TRBJ1-1; D gene uncertain. CDR1 and CDR2 from the germline V gene are DFQATT and SNEGSKA (reference sequence). Trimming took off 6 bases at V and 4 bases at J, with 9 bases between the two ends. The CDR3 covers 11 residues. The CDR3 nucleotides read TGCAGTGCAACCACGGGCACTGAAGCTTTCTTT. Protein sequence: CSATTGTEAFF.

CDR3: CASSYGTYEQYF. In DNA form, the CDR3 reads TGTGCCAGCAGTTACGGGACTTACGAGCAGTACTTC. V is TRBV6-6 and J is TRBJ2-7; D possibly corresponds to TRBD2 (6 bases). Looked up from germline, CDR1 is MNHNY and CDR2 is SVGAGI (reference sequence). CDR3 length equals 12 residues. Trimming cost V 2 bases and J 4 bases, with 6 bases left between them.

This clone was found once. This chain links TRBV19 with TRBJ2-3, with 7 nucleotides matching TRBD1. The V gene end was trimmed by 7 bases and the J gene end by 6 bases; junction bases not matched to a gene: 7. CDR1 is LNHDA, CDR2 SQIVND, per germline (reference sequence). CDR3 size: 13 residues. As DNA, the CDR3 is TGTGCCAGTACCATCGAACAGGGGGATACGCAGTATTTT. This gives the protein CASTIEQGDTQYF.

This clone has only a few counts. This same CDR3 is encoded by further DNA sequences in the sample. The chain links TRBV20-1 to TRBJ1-2; D is unresolved. Germline assignment: CDR1 DFQATT and CDR2 SNEGSKA (reference sequence). Trimming shortened V by 3 bases and J by 5 bases, and 7 bases separated the two germline ends. CDR3 length: 11 amino acids. The CDR3 nucleotides read TGCAGTGCTAGTCCAAATTATGGCTACACCTTC. Amino acid sequence: CSASPNYGYTF.

The chain employs TRBV5-6 and TRBJ2-3; 7 bases map to TRBD1. The CDR3 totals 16 residues. V shed 1 base, J shed 4 bases, and the junction held 9 bases outside the gene matches. Germline loops: CDR1 SGHDT, CDR2 YYEEEE. The CDR3 region is CASSLNRGKGADTQYF. The CDR3 region has the DNA TGTGCCAGCAGCTTGAACAGGGGCAAGGGGGCAGATACGCAGTATTTT.

The chain couples TRBV5-4 to TRBJ2-1, with 10 nucleotides matching TRBD1. Per the germline V gene, CDR1 is SGHNT and CDR2 is YYREEE (reference sequence). The CDR3 spans 15 residues. V was clipped by 4 bases and J by 7 bases; unmatched bases: 8. The CDR3, as DNA: TGTGCCAGCAGCCAGGGACAGGGGATCGAAAATGAGCAGTTCTTC. Translation: CASSQGQGIENEQFF.

The rearrangement links TRBV29-1 to TRBJ2-3, with D perhaps TRBD2 (6 bases). CDR1 and CDR2 from the germline V gene are SQVTM and ANQGSEA. The CDR3 contains 15 residues. Trimming shortened V by 1 base and J by 4 bases, and 15 bases separated the two germline ends. Here the CDR3 reads CSVEVATSWSDTQYF. The CDR3 DNA reads as TGCAGCGTTGAAGTGGCAACTAGCTGGTCAGATACGCAGTATTTT.

This rearrangement joins TRBV5-1 to TRBJ2-5, with 9 bases lining up with TRBD1. CDR1 is SGHRS, CDR2 YFSETQ, per germline. CDR3 size: 14 residues. V was clipped by 3 bases and J by 5 bases; unmatched bases: 5. The CDR3 here is CASSSRTGAETQYF. CDR3 DNA: TGCGCCAGCAGCTCTAGGACAGGGGCTGAGACCCAGTACTTC.

The chain carries TRBV4-1 and TRBJ1-5; tentatively, D is TRBD1 (5 bases). V lost 0 bases and J 4 bases, leaving 16 bases between the germline ends. CDR3 length equals 17 residues. Germline V gene sequence: CDR1 MGHRA, CDR2 YSYEKL. The CDR3 spells CASSQDLTGRVNQPQHF. CDR3 in DNA: TGCGCCAGCAGCCAAGATCTCACCGGCAGGGTAAATCAGCCCCAGCATTTT.

This chain connects TRBV15 to TRBJ2-7, with 7 bases lining up with TRBD2. V trimming: 0 bases; J trimming: 1 base; junction bases outside the gene matches: 12. The CDR3 covers 18 residues. CDR1 and CDR2 from the germline V gene are LNHNV and YYDKDF (reference sequence). The CDR3 DNA reads TGTGCCACCAGCAGAGATCCGGGAAGCGGGATATCGTCCTACGAGCAGTACTTC. It encodes CATSRDPGSGISSYEQYF.

The count of this clone is one. This rearrangement joins TRBV6-6 to TRBJ1-3; no clear D. Trimming removed 5 bases from V and 5 bases from J, with 7 bases in between. CDR3 length: 12 amino acids. The germline V gene encodes CDR1 MNHNY and CDR2 SVGAGI (reference sequence). This chain's CDR3 is CASSANRNTIYF. CDR3 nucleotides: TGTGCCAGCAGTGCCAACCGAAACACCATATATTTT.

This chain connects TRBV4-2 to TRBJ1-1; no firm D call. Trimming left V 0 bases short and J 11 bases short, with 16 bases between. The V gene's germline CDR1 is LGHNA and CDR2 YNFKEQ. The CDR3 contains 14 residues. CDR3 sequence (DNA): TGTGCCAGCAGCCAAGACCGTTTTAATCTTTCGGCTTTCTTT. Translation: CASSQDRFNLSAFF.

The genes are TRBV28 and TRBJ2-5, with TRBD2 as a possible D gene (7 bases). The CDR3 is made up of 15 amino acids. The V and J ends lost 3 bases and 4 bases respectively, with 15 bases between them. Germline V CDR1 and CDR2: MDHEN, SYDVKM. CDR3: CASSFGGQGGETQYF. In DNA form, the CDR3 reads TGTGCCAGCAGTTTCGGGGGGCAGGGTGGAGAGACCCAGTACTTC.

V and J are TRBV30 and TRBJ1-6; D gene uncertain. Trimming removed 1 base at V and 10 bases at J, with 11 bases between. Per germline, CDR1 GTSNPN and CDR2 SVGIG (reference sequence). The CDR3 length is 13 residues. DNA of the CDR3: TGTGCCTGGAGTGCCGGGGTAGGATCACCCCTCCACTTT. Amino acids: CAWSAGVGSPLHF.

This rearrangement joins TRBV7-2 to TRBJ2-3; no clear D. Trimming took off 7 bases at V and 1 base at J, with 9 bases between the two ends. CDR1 is SGHTA, CDR2 FQGNSA, per germline. This CDR3 comprises 13 residues. The CDR3 is CASTPSGTDTQYF. The CDR3 DNA follows: TGTGCCAGCACCCCCTCCGGCACAGATACGCAGTATTTT. The whole variable domain, remainder taken from reference TRBV7-2 and TRBJ2-3, is GAGVSQSPSNKVTEKGKDVELRCDPISGHTALYWYRQSLGQGLEFLIYFQGNSAPDKSGLPSDRFSAERTGGSVSTLTIQRTQQEDSAVYLCASTPSGTDTQYFGPGTRLTVL.

The chain is built from TRBV7-2 and TRBJ1-2, with D uncertain. Germline CDR1 reads SGHTA; CDR2 reads FQGNSA. The V and J ends lost 2 bases and 4 bases respectively, with 5 bases between them. This CDR3 is 12 amino acids long. CDR3 amino acids: CASSLQFYGYTF. CDR3 sequence (DNA): TGTGCCAGCAGCTTACAGTTCTATGGCTACACCTTC.

The chain has TRBV6-1 and TRBJ2-3, with D unresolved. Deletions cut 6 bases from V and 9 bases from J, with 13 bases between. CDR3 length equals 12 residues. Germline CDR1 and CDR2: MNHNS and SASEGT. In nucleotides, the CDR3 is TGTGCCAGCAGGGATTCACTCTGGACGCAGTATTTT. It specifies CASRDSLWTQYF.

In this sample, this clone turned up many times. The chain combines TRBV9 with TRBJ2-3; perhaps TRBD2 as D (6 bases). Germline CDR1 is SGDLS and CDR2 is YYNGEE. CDR3 size: 14 residues. The V end lost 5 bases, the J end lost 2 bases, and 12 bases lay between the germline ends. The CDR3 DNA follows: TGTGCCAGCAGTGCTTCTAGCGCCACAGATACGCAGTATTTT. This gives the protein CASSASSATDTQYF.

This clone was seen at least ten times. This sequence joins TRBV18 and TRBJ1-5; D is unresolved. Germline loops: CDR1 KGHSH, CDR2 LQKENI. V shed 6 bases and J shed 4 bases, with 13 bases lying between them. The CDR3 contains 14 residues. CDR3 region: CASSPGSTNQPQHF. CDR3 nucleotides: TGTGCCAGCTCCCCCGGGTCAACGAATCAGCCCCAGCATTTT.

A note on this clone: Only one base separates this from a far larger clonotype, so it likely reflects a read error. The rearrangement joins TRBV30 to TRBJ2-7, with TRBD2 matching over 9 bases. V was pared by 0 bases and J by 3 bases, with 6 bases of the junction left unmatched. Germline CDR1 and CDR2: GTSNPN and SVGIG (reference sequence). The CDR3 has 15 amino acids. The CDR3 spells CAWSVRRGGFYEQYF. The CDR3 bases are TGTGCCTGGAGTGTACGGCGGGGGGGCTTCTACGAGCAGTACTTC. Full variable domain (remainder filled in from reference TRBV30 and TRBJ2-7): SQTIHQWPATLVQPVGSPLSLECTVEGTSNPNLYWYRQAAGRGLQLLFYSVGIGQISSEVPQNLSASRPQDRQFILSSKKLLLSDSGFYLCAWSVRRGGFYEQYFGPGTRLTVT.